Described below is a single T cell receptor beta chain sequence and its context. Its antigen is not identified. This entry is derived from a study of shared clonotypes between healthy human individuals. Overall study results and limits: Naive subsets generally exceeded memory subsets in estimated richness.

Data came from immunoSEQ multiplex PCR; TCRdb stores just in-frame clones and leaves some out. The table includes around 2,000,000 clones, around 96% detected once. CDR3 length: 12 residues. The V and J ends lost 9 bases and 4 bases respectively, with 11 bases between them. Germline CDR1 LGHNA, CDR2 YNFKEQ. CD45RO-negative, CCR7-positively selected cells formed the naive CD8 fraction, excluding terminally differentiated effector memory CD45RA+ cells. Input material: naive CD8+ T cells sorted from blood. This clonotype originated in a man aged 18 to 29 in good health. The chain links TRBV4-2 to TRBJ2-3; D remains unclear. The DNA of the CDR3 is TGTGCCAGTAATGCCCCGGCAGATACGCAGTATTTT. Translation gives CASNAPADTQYF.